These T cell receptor beta chains were read from a single sample in a study of shared T cell receptors in the human thymus. The data were produced by immunoSEQ multiplex PCR, yet TCRdb's version contains in-frame clones alone and is incomplete. There are 700,000 or so clones in the sample; approximately 85% occur only once, and roughly 0.01% lies in the top ten. Separately, the same data were catalogued under a study of human thymus T cells.

Sequencing was performed on thymocytes. The source is a girl less than two years old with a congenital heart defect. CDR3s include the opening cysteine and the closing phenylalanine or tryptophan. Fields, in order: J gene, D gene, V gene, clone size, CDR3 protein, CDR3 DNA. A D gene is named only where the DNA matches it firmly. A row's size may be missing; if present it is once, few, many or a size class.

j_gene: TRBJ1-2
d_gene: NA
v_gene: TRBV2
abundance: NA
CDR3aa: CASSERNYGYTF
CDR3nt: TGTGCCAGCAGTGAACGGAACTATGGCTACACCTTC

j_gene: TRBJ1-2
d_gene: NA
v_gene: TRBV6-1
abundance: NA
CDR3aa: CASSVNRNIYYGYTF
CDR3nt: TGTGCCAGCAGTGTAAACAGGAACATCTACTATGGCTACACCTTC

j_gene: TRBJ2-1
d_gene: TRBD1
v_gene: TRBV6-1
abundance: NA
CDR3aa: CASSEGQGDEQFF
CDR3nt: TGTGCCAGCAGTGAGGGGCAGGGGGATGAGCAGTTCTTC

j_gene: TRBJ2-7
d_gene: TRBD1
v_gene: TRBV5-5
abundance: NA
CDR3aa: CASSLGDRGSRQYF
CDR3nt: TGTGCCAGCAGCTTGGGGGACAGAGGTAGCCGACAGTACTTC

j_gene: TRBJ2-5
d_gene: NA
v_gene: TRBV11-2
abundance: NA
CDR3aa: CASSLFGEWRHLQETQYF
CDR3nt: TGTGCCAGCAGCTTATTCGGGGAGTGGCGACACTTACAAGAGACCCAGTACTTC

j_gene: TRBJ1-2
d_gene: NA
v_gene: TRBV15
abundance: NA
CDR3aa: CATSRDREAYGYTF
CDR3nt: TGTGCCACCAGCAGAGACAGGGAGGCCTATGGCTACACCTTC

j_gene: TRBJ1-6
d_gene: NA
v_gene: TRBV6-6
abundance: NA
CDR3aa: CASSYAGGGSYSPLHF
CDR3nt: TGTGCCAGCAGTTACGCCGGGGGGGGCTCCTATTCACCCCTCCACTTT

j_gene: TRBJ1-2
d_gene: NA
v_gene: TRBV5-1
abundance: NA
CDR3aa: CASSLPPDYGYTF
CDR3nt: TGCGCCAGCAGCTTACCCCCAGACTATGGCTACACCTTC

j_gene: TRBJ2-3
d_gene: TRBD1
v_gene: TRBV6-1
abundance: NA
CDR3aa: CASSEGAEGTGEADTQYF
CDR3nt: TGTGCCAGCAGTGAAGGGGCCGAAGGGACAGGGGAGGCAGATACGCAGTATTTT

j_gene: TRBJ1-2
d_gene: NA
v_gene: TRBV2
abundance: NA
CDR3aa: CASSETEALLHDYGYTF
CDR3nt: TGTGCCAGCAGTGAGACAGAGGCACTTCTGCACGACTATGGCTACACCTTC

j_gene: TRBJ1-1
d_gene: NA
v_gene: TRBV28
abundance: NA
CDR3aa: CASSFNRGGDKNTEAFF
CDR3nt: TGTGCCAGCAGTTTTAACCGGGGGGGCGACAAGAACACTGAAGCTTTCTTT

j_gene: TRBJ2-5
d_gene: TRBD2
v_gene: TRBV4-1
abundance: NA
CDR3aa: CASRRTSGGLETQYF
CDR3nt: TGCGCCAGCAGACGTACTAGCGGAGGTTTGGAGACCCAGTACTTC

j_gene: TRBJ1-5
d_gene: NA
v_gene: TRBV11-2
abundance: NA
CDR3aa: CASSLDNRTDSNQPQHF
CDR3nt: TGTGCCAGCAGCTTAGATAACAGGACAGATAGCAATCAGCCCCAGCATTTT

j_gene: TRBJ1-1
d_gene: NA
v_gene: TRBV2
abundance: NA
CDR3aa: CASKVDTEAFF
CDR3nt: TGTGCCAGCAAAGTAGACACTGAAGCTTTCTTT

j_gene: TRBJ1-2
d_gene: TRBD1
v_gene: TRBV5-4
abundance: NA
CDR3aa: CASRRHGQGAISGYTF
CDR3nt: TGTGCCAGCAGGCGTCACGGACAGGGGGCTATCAGTGGCTACACCTTC

j_gene: TRBJ1-2
d_gene: NA
v_gene: TRBV5-1
abundance: NA
CDR3aa: CASSKTLNYGYTF
CDR3nt: TGCGCCAGCAGCAAGACTCTTAACTATGGCTACACCTTC

j_gene: TRBJ2-5
d_gene: TRBD1
v_gene: TRBV5-1
abundance: NA
CDR3aa: CASSSRDRGQETQYF
CDR3nt: TGCGCCAGCAGCTCCCGGGACAGGGGTCAAGAGACCCAGTACTTC

j_gene: TRBJ1-1
d_gene: TRBD1
v_gene: TRBV5-1
abundance: few
CDR3aa: CASSLIRGGMNTEAFF
CDR3nt: TGCGCCAGCAGCTTGATTAGAGGGGGCATGAACACTGAAGCTTTCTTT

j_gene: TRBJ2-7
d_gene: NA
v_gene: TRBV27
abundance: NA
CDR3aa: CASRPIGRAPYEQYF
CDR3nt: TGTGCCAGCAGACCCATCGGGAGAGCCCCCTACGAGCAGTACTTC

j_gene: TRBJ1-2
d_gene: NA
v_gene: TRBV2
abundance: NA
CDR3aa: CASSTGWGDGYTF
CDR3nt: TGTGCCAGCAGTACAGGGTGGGGAGATGGCTACACCTTC

j_gene: TRBJ2-1
d_gene: TRBD2
v_gene: TRBV5-1
abundance: NA
CDR3aa: CASSLGTRRNEQFF
CDR3nt: TGCGCCAGCAGCTTGGGGACTAGGCGGAATGAGCAGTTCTTC

j_gene: TRBJ1-4
d_gene: NA
v_gene: TRBV7-9
abundance: NA
CDR3aa: CASSSHSGRMGEKLFF
CDR3nt: TGTGCCAGCAGCTCCCACTCAGGGAGGATGGGGGAAAAACTGTTTTTT

j_gene: TRBJ1-5
d_gene: NA
v_gene: TRBV9
abundance: few
CDR3aa: CASSGSPNQPQHF
CDR3nt: TGTGCCAGCAGCGGAAGCCCAAATCAGCCCCAGCATTTT

j_gene: TRBJ2-7
d_gene: NA
v_gene: TRBV19
abundance: NA
CDR3aa: CASSMDSTPAYEQYF
CDR3nt: TGTGCCAGTAGTATGGACTCCACCCCCGCCTACGAGCAGTACTTC

j_gene: TRBJ2-1
d_gene: TRBD1
v_gene: TRBV5-1
abundance: NA
CDR3aa: CASSLGPGQVYNEQFF
CDR3nt: TGCGCCAGCAGCTTGGGTCCGGGACAGGTATACAATGAGCAGTTCTTC

j_gene: TRBJ1-1
d_gene: NA
v_gene: TRBV5-4
abundance: NA
CDR3aa: CASRERDKNTEAFF
CDR3nt: TGTGCCAGCAGGGAACGGGACAAAAACACTGAAGCTTTCTTT

j_gene: TRBJ1-3
d_gene: NA
v_gene: TRBV19
abundance: NA
CDR3aa: CASSTGSSGNTIYF
CDR3nt: TGTGCCAGTAGTACAGGGTCCTCTGGAAACACCATATATTTT

j_gene: TRBJ1-6
d_gene: TRBD1
v_gene: TRBV7-8
abundance: NA
CDR3aa: CASSQHRQGSSYNSPLHF
CDR3nt: TGTGCCAGCAGCCAGCATCGACAGGGTTCGTCCTATAATTCACCCCTCCACTTT

j_gene: TRBJ2-7
d_gene: NA
v_gene: TRBV5-1
abundance: NA
CDR3aa: CASSIGQEQYF
CDR3nt: TGCGCCAGCAGCATAGGACAGGAGCAGTACTTC

j_gene: TRBJ1-1
d_gene: NA
v_gene: TRBV30
abundance: once
CDR3aa: CAWSRGLGGWGDTEAFF
CDR3nt: TGTGCCTGGTCCAGAGGGCTGGGGGGGTGGGGGGACACTGAAGCTTTCTTT

j_gene: TRBJ2-3
d_gene: NA
v_gene: TRBV15
abundance: NA
CDR3aa: CATSRDREDSTDTQYF
CDR3nt: TGTGCCACCAGCAGAGACAGGGAAGATAGCACAGATACGCAGTATTTT

j_gene: TRBJ2-1
d_gene: TRBD2
v_gene: TRBV5-1
abundance: NA
CDR3aa: CASSFLGPGGAINNEQFF
CDR3nt: TGCGCCAGCAGCTTTCTAGGACCCGGGGGGGCCATCAACAATGAGCAGTTCTTC

j_gene: TRBJ1-3
d_gene: NA
v_gene: TRBV5-1
abundance: NA
CDR3aa: CASSLAAGRDSGNTIYF
CDR3nt: TGCGCCAGCAGCTTGGCGGCGGGGCGAGACTCTGGAAACACCATATATTTT

j_gene: TRBJ1-2
d_gene: TRBD1
v_gene: TRBV4-1
abundance: NA
CDR3aa: CASSQDLSRDRGRYGYTF
CDR3nt: TGCGCCAGCAGCCAAGATCTTTCCCGGGACAGGGGGAGGTATGGCTACACCTTC

j_gene: TRBJ2-3
d_gene: TRBD2
v_gene: TRBV19
abundance: NA
CDR3aa: CASSIHPRTSGEGNTDTQYF
CDR3nt: TGTGCCAGTAGTATCCACCCCCGGACTAGCGGGGAGGGGAACACAGATACGCAGTATTTT

j_gene: TRBJ1-2
d_gene: NA
v_gene: TRBV9
abundance: NA
CDR3aa: CANSVGPRTRENYGYTF
CDR3nt: TGTGCCAACAGCGTAGGCCCCCGGACAAGAGAAAACTATGGCTACACCTTC

j_gene: TRBJ1-2
d_gene: TRBD1
v_gene: TRBV28
abundance: NA
CDR3aa: CASSQTGRCYGYTF
CDR3nt: TGTGCCAGCAGTCAGACAGGGCGTTGTTATGGCTACACCTTC

j_gene: TRBJ1-1
d_gene: TRBD1
v_gene: TRBV7-2
abundance: NA
CDR3aa: CASSTGQGRTEAFF
CDR3nt: TGTGCCAGCAGCACCGGACAGGGGAGAACTGAAGCTTTCTTT

j_gene: TRBJ1-2
d_gene: TRBD1
v_gene: TRBV27
abundance: NA
CDR3aa: CASRSGQGPGGYTF
CDR3nt: TGTGCCAGCAGGTCTGGACAGGGTCCCGGTGGCTACACCTTC

j_gene: TRBJ1-2
d_gene: TRBD1
v_gene: TRBV28
abundance: NA
CDR3aa: CASSFWGQGPPNGGYTF
CDR3nt: TGTGCCAGCAGTTTTTGGGGACAGGGACCTCCAAACGGTGGCTACACCTTC

j_gene: TRBJ1-1
d_gene: NA
v_gene: TRBV10-2
abundance: NA
CDR3aa: CASHTDAFAEAFF
CDR3nt: TGCGCCAGTCACACAGACGCATTTGCTGAAGCTTTCTTT

j_gene: TRBJ2-3
d_gene: TRBD2
v_gene: TRBV7-9
abundance: NA
CDR3aa: CASSFSRGGDTDTQYF
CDR3nt: TGTGCCAGCAGCTTTTCTCGGGGAGGGGACACAGATACGCAGTATTTT

j_gene: TRBJ2-5
d_gene: TRBD2
v_gene: TRBV15
abundance: NA
CDR3aa: CATSEGLAGATSQYF
CDR3nt: TGTGCCACCAGCGAAGGACTAGCGGGAGCAACGTCCCAGTACTTC

j_gene: TRBJ2-2
d_gene: TRBD1
v_gene: TRBV11-3
abundance: NA
CDR3aa: CASTQNAAGGVAGELFF
CDR3nt: TGTGCCAGCACCCAGAATGCGGCAGGGGGTGTAGCCGGGGAGCTGTTTTTT

j_gene: TRBJ1-1
d_gene: NA
v_gene: TRBV10-2
abundance: NA
CDR3aa: CASSESQGRDTEAFF
CDR3nt: TGCGCCAGCAGTGAGTCCCAGGGGAGGGACACTGAAGCTTTCTTT

j_gene: TRBJ2-4
d_gene: TRBD2
v_gene: TRBV27
abundance: NA
CDR3aa: CASSSSSGGYHELAKNIQYF
CDR3nt: TGTGCCAGCAGTTCTTCTAGCGGGGGGTATCATGAACTAGCCAAAAACATTCAGTACTTC

j_gene: TRBJ2-3
d_gene: NA
v_gene: TRBV7-6
abundance: NA
CDR3aa: CASSLLTGAGDTQYF
CDR3nt: TGTGCCAGCAGCTTATTAACTGGCGCAGGAGATACGCAGTATTTT

j_gene: TRBJ1-2
d_gene: NA
v_gene: TRBV18
abundance: few
CDR3aa: CASSPPPGLVGYTF
CDR3nt: TGTGCCAGCTCACCCCCCCCAGGGCTGGTAGGCTACACCTTC

j_gene: TRBJ2-7
d_gene: TRBD2
v_gene: TRBV27
abundance: NA
CDR3aa: CASAGGEFSYEQYF
CDR3nt: TGTGCCAGCGCTGGGGGGGAGTTTTCCTACGAGCAGTACTTC

j_gene: TRBJ1-1
d_gene: NA
v_gene: TRBV14
abundance: NA
CDR3aa: CASSQSSSNLGPNRETEAFF
CDR3nt: TGTGCCAGCAGTCAATCGTCGTCCAATCTCGGCCCCAACAGGGAGACTGAAGCTTTCTTT

j_gene: TRBJ1-1
d_gene: NA
v_gene: TRBV2
abundance: NA
CDR3aa: CASGEAPSNTEAFF
CDR3nt: TGTGCCAGCGGGGAGGCCCCTAGCAACACTGAAGCTTTCTTT

j_gene: TRBJ1-2
d_gene: NA
v_gene: TRBV2
abundance: few
CDR3aa: CASTPLGGGYTF
CDR3nt: TGTGCCAGCACCCCGCTGGGAGGAGGCTACACCTTC

j_gene: TRBJ1-5
d_gene: TRBD1
v_gene: TRBV28
abundance: NA
CDR3aa: CASVTGGKRQPQHF
CDR3nt: TGTGCCAGCGTGACAGGGGGAAAGCGGCAGCCCCAGCATTTT

j_gene: TRBJ1-2
d_gene: NA
v_gene: TRBV14
abundance: NA
CDR3aa: CASSQEVGRGYGYTF
CDR3nt: TGTGCCAGCAGCCAGGAAGTGGGGAGAGGGTATGGCTACACCTTC

j_gene: TRBJ2-7
d_gene: NA
v_gene: TRBV5-1
abundance: once
CDR3aa: CASSLGRKQYF
CDR3nt: TGCGCCAGCAGCTTGGGCAGGAAGCAGTACTTC

j_gene: TRBJ1-5
d_gene: NA
v_gene: TRBV12-2
abundance: NA
CDR3aa: CASRLVREGQGICQHF
CDR3nt: TGTGCAAGTCGCTTAGTACGGGAGGGACAGGGAATTTGCCAGCATTTT

j_gene: TRBJ2-1
d_gene: NA
v_gene: TRBV4-1
abundance: NA
CDR3aa: CASSQDSRLSGSYNEQFF
CDR3nt: TGCGCCAGCAGCCAAGATAGTCGGCTCTCAGGCTCCTACAATGAGCAGTTCTTC

j_gene: TRBJ2-1
d_gene: NA
v_gene: TRBV4-3
abundance: NA
CDR3aa: CASSQDCQRPLNNEQFF
CDR3nt: TGCGCCAGCAGCCAAGATTGTCAGCGACCTCTAAACAATGAGCAGTTCTTC

j_gene: TRBJ1-4
d_gene: NA
v_gene: TRBV6-5
abundance: few
CDR3aa: CASSYSFKGDEKLFF
CDR3nt: TGTGCCAGCAGTTACTCGTTTAAAGGGGATGAAAAACTGTTTTTT

j_gene: TRBJ2-7
d_gene: NA
v_gene: TRBV27
abundance: NA
CDR3aa: CASRRLLGGPYEQYF
CDR3nt: TGTGCCAGCAGAAGGCTTCTCGGAGGGCCCTACGAGCAGTACTTC